A single sample is the source of the 28 T cell receptor beta chains below, sequenced in a study of graft-versus-host responses after intestinal transplantation. These receptors are not linked to any known antigen. Clones were sequenced by immunoSEQ multiplex PCR, and TCRdb holds only the in-frame ones, with some missing. The sample lists over 75,000 clones; 85% to 95% were seen once. This sample comprised unstimulated CD8+ T cells sorted from spleen or lymph node cells, obtained before transplant. The receptors stem from a human donor who was the organ donor for an intestinal transplant.

The chain employs TRBV2 and TRBJ2-7; D is uncertain. Germline V gene sequence: CDR1 SNHLY, CDR2 FYNNEI. V lost 4 bases and J lost 0, with 7 bases in between. The CDR3 loop spans 13 amino acids. The CDR3 loop reads CASSGSSSYEQYF. The CDR3 DNA is TGTGCCAGCAGTGGCTCTAGCTCCTACGAGCAGTACTTC. The full variable domain, in which reference TRBV2 and TRBJ2-7 provide the parts outside the CDR3, is EPEVTQTPSHQVTQMGQEVILRCVPISNHLYFYWYRQILGQKVEFLVSFYNNEISEKSEIFDDQFSVERPDGSNFTLKIRSTKLEDSAMYFCASSGSSSYEQYFGPGTRLTVT.

V is TRBV7-2 and J is TRBJ2-1; 8 bases are shared with TRBD2. The CDR3 totals 19 residues. The V segment lost 5 bases and the J segment 5 bases; nucleotides outside the gene matches: 20. Germline loops: CDR1 SGHTA, CDR2 FQGNSA. In DNA form, the CDR3 reads TGTGCCAGCAGCCACTCGAGGACTGCACTAGCGGTTTATAACAATGAGCAGTTCTTC. It is translated as CASSHSRTALAVYNNEQFF.

The V gene is TRBV5-6, the J gene TRBJ1-1, with D maybe TRBD1 (6 bases). V shed 1 base and J shed 5 bases, with 12 bases lying between them. The CDR3 is 14 residues long. Germline V gene sequence: CDR1 SGHDT, CDR2 YYEEEE. In nucleotides, the CDR3 is TGTGCCAGCAGCTTGTGGGGGGGGCTGACTGAAGCTTTCTTT. Translating gives CASSLWGGLTEAFF.

The sample holds one count of this clone. This chain connects TRBV5-4 to TRBJ2-7; 7 nucleotides match TRBD2. The CDR3 is made up of 13 amino acids. CDR1 is SGHNT, CDR2 YYREEE, per germline (reference sequence). The ends lost 0 bases at V and 4 bases at J; junction bases unmatched: 1. Here the CDR3 reads CASSLGSGYEQYF. The CDR3 bases are TGTGCCAGCAGCTTGGGTAGCGGGTACGAGCAGTACTTC.

The genes are TRBV28 and TRBJ2-1, with 9 bases aligning to TRBD1. The CDR3 runs 17 residues. Germline trimming cut 5 bases from V and 3 bases from J; bases unmatched to any gene: 11. Germline V gene data show CDR1 as MDHEN and CDR2 as SYDVKM. The CDR3 nucleotides read TGTGCCAGCAGTCCAATATGGACAGGGGAGGACTACAATGAGCAGTTCTTC. Protein product: CASSPIWTGEDYNEQFF. Looking up the rest from reference TRBV28 and TRBJ2-1 gives the full variable domain: DVKVTQSSRYLVKRTGEKVFLECVQDMDHENMFWYRQDPGLGLRLIYFSYDVKMKEKGDIPEGYSVSREKKERFSLILESASTNQTSMYLCASSPIWTGEDYNEQFFGPGTRLTVL.

The chain joins TRBV7-3 to TRBJ2-3; possible D gene TRBD2, 5 bases. The CDR3 sequence is 14 residues long. With 2 bases removed from V and 2 bases from J, the gap between germline ends came to 8 bases. Germline assignment: CDR1 SGHTA and CDR2 FQGTGA. In nucleotides, the CDR3 is TGTGCCAGCAGCTTATTCGGACTCACAGATACGCAGTATTTT. This encodes CASSLFGLTDTQYF. The full variable domain, its missing parts supplied by reference TRBV7-3 and TRBJ2-3, is GAGVSQTPSNKVTEKGKYVELRCDPISGHTALYWYRQSLGQGPEFLIYFQGTGAADDSGLPNDRFFAVRPEGSVSTLKIQRTERGDSAVYLCASSLFGLTDTQYFGPGTRLTVL.

Notes on this clone: One end of the junction is discordant with germline, which a read error may explain. The rearrangement links TRBV7-7 to TRBJ2-2; the D gene is possibly TRBD1 (5 bases). The germline V gene has CDR1 SSHAT and CDR2 FNYEAQ (reference sequence). The CDR3 is 15 residues long. Here the CDR3 DNA reads TGTGCTAGCAGCCACGGGCAGGGGAACACCGGGGAGCTGTTTTTT. It yields the protein CASSHGQGNTGELFF. Complete variable domain (other parts from reference TRBV7-7 and TRBJ2-2): GAGVSQSPRYKVTKRGQDVTLRCDPISSHATLYWYQQALGQGPEFLTYFNYEAQPDKSGLPSDRFSAERPEGSISTLTIQRTEQRDSAMYRCASSHGQGNTGELFFGEGSRLTVL.

The chain couples TRBV28 to TRBJ1-5, with a tentative D call TRBD1 (5 bases). This CDR3 region has 13 residues. Deletions cut 8 bases from V and 2 bases from J, with 10 bases between. Germline CDR1 is MDHEN and CDR2 is SYDVKM. As DNA, the CDR3 is TGTGCCAGCGGGGGGTTAGGCAATCAGCCCCAGCATTTT. This translates into CASGGLGNQPQHF.

CDR3 sequence (DNA): TGTGCCAGCAGCTCAAATGACAGGGGGACGAACTATGGCTACACCTTC. This sequence encodes CASSSNDRGTNYGYTF. V and J are TRBV5-4 and TRBJ1-2; 9 positions agree with TRBD1. V lost 3 bases, J lost 2 bases, and 8 bases stayed unmatched. In germline, CDR1 is SGHNT, CDR2 YYREEE (reference sequence). The CDR3 has 16 amino acids.

This chain links TRBV5-1 with TRBJ2-5, with D possibly being TRBD1 (6 bases). Trimming removed 3 bases at V and 4 bases at J, with 19 bases between. This CDR3 comprises 16 residues. Germline V gene sequence: CDR1 SGHRS, CDR2 YFSETQ. In DNA, the CDR3 is TGCGCCAGCAGCTCCTTGGGGGCGGGTGGAAGAGAGACCCAGTACTTC. Residues: CASSSLGAGGRETQYF.

The chain uses TRBV28 and TRBJ2-6; D is undetermined. The CDR3 spans 15 residues. Germline V CDR1 and CDR2: MDHEN, SYDVKM. The V and J ends lost 7 bases and 3 bases respectively, with 13 bases between them. The CDR3 loop reads CASNSWAYGANVLTF. CDR3 nucleotide sequence: TGTGCCAGCAACTCGTGGGCGTATGGGGCCAACGTCCTGACTTTC.

This chain uses TRBV10-3 with TRBJ2-7; D not resolved. The germline V gene has CDR1 ENHRY and CDR2 SYGVKD. This CDR3 is 16 amino acids long. The V and J ends lost 4 bases and 2 bases respectively, with 18 bases between them. The chain's CDR3 is CAISGSGLNLPYEQYF. The DNA of the CDR3 is TGTGCCATCAGTGGTTCTGGCCTTAATCTTCCCTACGAGCAGTACTTC.

The CDR3, as DNA: TGTGCCAGCAGCCCCGCTGGGACAGGGTGGTCCGGGGAGCTGTTTTTT. Translated: CASSPAGTGWSGELFF. The V gene is TRBV9, the J gene TRBJ2-2; 9 positions agree with TRBD1. The germline CDR1 and CDR2 sequences are SGDLS and YYNGEE. The CDR3 spans 16 residues. J was trimmed by 6 bases and V by 4 bases; bases with no gene match: 10.

Only one count was recorded for this clone. This chain connects TRBV4-2 to TRBJ2-2, with D perhaps TRBD2 (7 bases). CDR3 length equals 15 residues. Looked up from germline, CDR1 is LGHNA and CDR2 is YNFKEQ. Trimming took off 3 bases at V and 5 bases at J, with 13 bases between the two ends. For the CDR3, the DNA is TGTGCCAGCAGCCACAAAGGGAGGGGGACCGGGGAGCTGTTTTTT. Amino acids: CASSHKGRGTGELFF.

This rearrangement joins TRBV19 to TRBJ2-7; possible D gene TRBD2, 5 bases. The CDR3 spans 14 residues. V gave up 5 bases and J gave up 3 bases, with 14 bases separating them. Germline values: CDR1 LNHDA, CDR2 SQIVND (reference sequence). CDR3 bases: TGTGCCAGTAGTGAATGGGAGCTCAGCTACGAGCAGTACTTC. The encoded protein is CASSEWELSYEQYF. Supplemented by reference TRBV19 and TRBJ2-7, the full variable domain reads DGGITQSPKYLFRKEGQNVTLSCEQNLNHDAMYWYRQDPGQGLRLIYYSQIVNDFQKGDIAEGYSVSREKKESFPLTVTSAQKNPTAFYLCASSEWELSYEQYFGPGTRLTVT.

The chain has TRBV4-2 and TRBJ1-1; D gene ambiguous. Trimming removed 1 base at V and 1 base at J, with 7 bases between. CDR3 length equals 14 residues. Looked up from germline, CDR1 is LGHNA and CDR2 is YNFKEQ. The CDR3 spells CASSQAGENTEAFF. For the CDR3, the DNA is TGTGCCAGCAGCCAAGCCGGGGAGAACACTGAAGCTTTCTTT.

V and J are TRBV20-1 and TRBJ1-3; D remains ambiguous. The CDR3 is made up of 11 amino acids. Trimming left V 1 base short and J 6 bases short, with 4 bases between. Germline V gene data show CDR1 as DFQATT and CDR2 as SNEGSKA (reference sequence). The DNA for the CDR3 is TGCAGTGCTAGAGGAGCAAACACCATATATTTT. As protein: CSARGANTIYF.

The gene calls are TRBV9 and TRBJ2-1; 8 positions match TRBD2. V was clipped by 0 bases and J by 0 bases; unmatched bases: 8. This CDR3 spans 18 amino acids. Looked up from germline, CDR1 is SGDLS and CDR2 is YYNGEE. Here the CDR3 reads CASSVDLSGASSYNEQFF. The CDR3 DNA is TGTGCCAGCAGCGTAGACCTTAGCGGGGCAAGCTCCTACAATGAGCAGTTCTTC.

This clone was counted once. This chain links TRBV9 with TRBJ2-7, with D possibly being TRBD1 (5 bases). V dropped 0 bases and J dropped 3 bases, with 13 bases sitting between them. Germline CDR1 reads SGDLS; CDR2 reads YYNGEE. This CDR3 contains 15 residues. CDR3 region: CASSVDGQGIYEQYF. The CDR3 DNA is TGTGCCAGCAGCGTAGATGGGCAGGGTATCTACGAGCAGTACTTC.

This sequence joins TRBV6-6 and TRBJ2-1, with 10 positions matching TRBD1. In germline, CDR1 is MNHNY, CDR2 SVGAGI (reference sequence). V was pared by 3 bases and J by 6 bases, with 5 bases of the junction left unmatched. There are 15 residues in the CDR3. The chain's CDR3 is CASSYGGQGINEQFF. The CDR3 DNA is TGTGCCAGCAGTTATGGGGGACAGGGGATCAATGAGCAGTTCTTC.

A single count supports this clone. The chain links TRBV27 to TRBJ2-2, with D uncertain. The germline CDR1 and CDR2 sequences are MNHEY and SMNVEV (reference sequence). V lost 5 bases, J lost 0 bases, and 4 bases lay in between. The CDR3 extends over 13 amino acids. The CDR3 bases are TGTGCCAGCAGTATTACGAACACCGGGGAGCTGTTTTTT. This translates into CASSITNTGELFF.

The chain is built from TRBV30 and TRBJ2-7; perhaps TRBD1 as D (6 bases). Germline V gene data show CDR1 as GTSNPN and CDR2 as SVGIG (reference sequence). V lost 1 base, J lost 2 bases, and 6 bases lay in between. The CDR3 loop spans 12 amino acids. The CDR3: CAWSGQAYEQYF. The DNA for the CDR3 is TGTGCCTGGAGTGGACAGGCCTACGAGCAGTACTTC.

This chain links TRBV11-2 with TRBJ2-7, with D hard to call. V was trimmed by 1 base and J by 0 bases, leaving 7 bases between them. Per the germline V gene, CDR1 is SGHAT and CDR2 is FQNNGV. The CDR3 contains 14 residues. The CDR3 reads CASSLGLSSYEQYF. The CDR3 bases are TGTGCCAGCAGCTTAGGCCTTAGCTCCTACGAGCAGTACTTC.

This clone was detected only once. V is TRBV9 and J is TRBJ2-5; 8 bases line up with TRBD2. This CDR3 is 16 amino acids long. Per the germline V gene, CDR1 is SGDLS and CDR2 is YYNGEE. The V and J ends lost 0 bases and 5 bases, in that order; junction bases with no gene match: 9. For the CDR3, the DNA is TGTGCCAGCAGCGTAGGGAGGCGGGGGGCTCGGGAGACCCAGTACTTC. This translates into CASSVGRRGARETQYF.

This rearrangement joins TRBV27 to TRBJ2-3; TRBD2 aligns across 11 bases. V shed 6 bases, J shed 0 bases, and the junction held 14 bases outside the gene matches. This CDR3 contains 19 residues. Germline V lookup: CDR1 MNHEY, CDR2 SMNVEV (reference sequence). CDR3 bases: TGTGCCAGCAGACCAGGGGCCGGGACTAGCGGAACTAGCACAGATACGCAGTATTTT. Translation gives CASRPGAGTSGTSTDTQYF.

The gene calls are TRBV6-1 and TRBJ2-7; the D gene is possibly TRBD1 (6 bases). Germline V gene sequence: CDR1 MNHNS, CDR2 SASEGT. There are 12 residues in the CDR3. V was pared by 7 bases and J by 2 bases, with 9 bases between. The CDR3 DNA is TGTGCCAGCATTGGACAGACCTACGAGCAGTACTTC. Residues: CASIGQTYEQYF.

The CDR3 DNA reads as TGTGCCAGCAGCTCACGGGAGACCCAGTACTTC. This sequence encodes CASSSRETQYF. This rearrangement joins TRBV5-5 to TRBJ2-5; D is unresolved. Trimming stripped 3 bases from V and 5 bases from J, with 5 bases between. This CDR3 comprises 11 residues. The germline CDR1 and CDR2 sequences are SGHKS and YYEKEE (reference sequence).

This sequence joins TRBV28 and TRBJ2-7, with 10 bases fitting TRBD2. The CDR3 runs 19 residues. Germline V gene data show CDR1 as MDHEN and CDR2 as SYDVKM. V was clipped by 9 bases and J by 3 bases; unmatched bases: 23. Here the CDR3 reads CASGSGTGGSGRARYEQYF. CDR3 bases: TGTGCCAGTGGGTCCGGAACAGGGGGAAGCGGGAGGGCACGCTACGAGCAGTACTTC.